This T cell receptor beta chain comes out of a study of long-term antiretroviral therapy in people with HIV (dated by TCRdb to between 2021 and 2022). Describing the broader study: The earliest samples were collected about a decade before the 2015 WHO recommendation for immediate ART, when ART was typically delayed until CD4 counts fell. No cross-contamination during QIAcube processing was shown when test extractions of a monoclonal T-cell line were performed alongside some 33 polyclonal samples. The cohort contributed over 150 cryopreserved PBMC samples from around 33 adults with confirmed HIV infection, collected serially over a mean of about six years (range 1-12). About 35% of the 30 participants with HIV were female. This retrospective serial study examined whether starting ART and sustained HIV suppression were associated with changes in the composition and diversity of the TRB repertoire in peripheral blood.

The investigation overall reported the following: Inferences about post-ART repertoire changes were limited because no data were available on ART adherence, viral resistance or therapy changes. Limited PBMC availability meant only the TCR beta chain was sequenced, without alpha chain pairing. Samples dated from the mid-2000s to the late 2010s, and the ART regimens used may be less effective than current ones. Starting ART was linked to a significant rise in TRB diversity, yet even after long-term ART the diversity remained significantly lower than in transplant donor controls. Because cell numbers in pre-ART samples were limited, unsorted PBMC were profiled instead of sorted CD4+ and CD8+ T cells. HIV repertoires had narrower CDR3 length ranges than controls, and the network structure suggested an antigen-experienced repertoire that shifted only slightly toward naive after ART. Expanded TRB clones identified before ART initiation dominated the repertoire across all time points, though the dominance fluctuated and decreased in many PLHIV after ART.

Concerning this clone: What this receptor recognizes is not known. No quality values exist for individual bases; no much larger clone is one base distant.

Inclusion was restricted to participants for whom at least one PBMC sample before ART initiation and at least two post-ART samples were available. All participants with HIV were treated in the United States of America. Before DNA extraction, cryopreserved samples containing about 0.95-10 million PBMC were thawed and washed. At the time of the earliest PBMC sample, participants with HIV were aged between roughly 20 and 60 years. Per participant, PBMC samples came from 1-4 timepoints prior to ART initiation and 2-8 timepoints following ART initiation, for a median of 7 samples. Serial HIV viral load, CD4+ T-cell count, ART history and demographic data were obtained for every participant. Genomic DNA was extracted from unsorted PBMC with a Qiagen kit on a QIAcube, with processing performed in batches of 12 samples. The germline V gene encodes CDR1 SGHNT and CDR2 YENEEA. The cysteine opens and the phenylalanine closes a CDR3 of 12 amino acids. Only the CDR3 region is kept as DNA, spanning 36 bases read in frame from base 1. Deletion took 4 bases off V and 1 base off J, with a span of 3 bases between the germline ends.

Sequencing of the TRB variable region was done with the immunoSEQ hsTCRB v3.0 assay at survey level resolution. The targeted TRB sequencing depth was about 35,000-55,000 T-cell genomes per sample. Pooled TRB libraries were sequenced on an Illumina MiSeq with a v3 150-cycle kit. Turning to the authors' computational methods: Analysis of repertoires was carried out in R inside a reproducible Nextflow workflow spanning QC, data transformation and analysis. Custom analyses were implemented in LymphoSeq2, an R package for AIRR-Seq data exploration. Four samples yielding fewer than 5000 total TRB sequences were excluded, leaving about 190 analyzed HIV repertoires. Of the 180 to 200 retained HIV repertoires, about 60 were collected before and 120 to 130 after ART initiation. Repertoires were downsampled to 5000 TRB nucleotide sequences, and summary statistics were averaged over 100 downsampling iterations. Only TRB sequences with CDR3 regions of at least seven amino acids were retained for analysis. A Shannon entropy-derived clonality score and the Gini coefficient were used to measure diversity. In the repertoire networks, any two of the top 5000 CDR3 amino acid sequences were linked whenever the two sequences differed by an edit distance of one. GLIPH2 predicted antigen specificity groups and MHC restriction for TRB CDR3 amino acid sequences. CDR3 amino acid sequences were matched against VDJdb and McPAS-TCR to flag known CMV, EBV, HIV or tissue antigen associations. Pre-ART, post-ART and control groups were compared with Wilcoxon signed-rank tests and Holm-Bonferroni correction. TCRdb carries this immuneACCESS record with in-frame sequences only. Its versions omit some clonotypes, under half of them owing to an unresolved V gene in the studies checked, with the rest unexplained. The V and J calls and clone size were taken over from that table, and D and trimming were inferred from the DNA. This sample lists 30,000 to 50,000 clones; more than 80% were detected once. The top ten clonotypes cover 5.5% to 6.5% of the sample.

Sequenced material: unsorted PBMCs, taken 3.1 years after starting antiretroviral therapy. Rearrangement joined TRBV11-3 to TRBJ2-3, with the D gene call left open. The sequence derives from a woman in her fifties or sixties with HIV. The DNA sequence is as follows: TGTGCCAGCAGCTCTGGCACAGATACGCAGTATTTT. It is translated as CASSSGTDTQYF.